The 22 T cell receptor beta chains below all came from one sample that was sequenced in a study of blood T cell repertoires in COVID-19. Sequenced by immunoSEQ multiplex PCR; TCRdb stores in-frame clones only, minus some. The sample contains roughly 230,000 clones, 80% to 90% of which appear only once. The sample taken for sequencing was peripheral blood. These receptors came from a woman aged 40 to 49 who had recovered from COVID-19.

The chain has TRBV27 and TRBJ2-1; 12 bases line up with TRBD2. The V and J ends lost 5 bases and 9 bases, in that order; junction bases with no gene match: 11. Germline V CDR1 and CDR2: MNHEY, SMNVEV (reference sequence). This CDR3 has 16 amino acids. The CDR3 loop reads CASSPPLAGGPSEQFF. The CDR3 DNA follows: TGTGCCAGCAGTCCCCCTCTAGCGGGGGGGCCGAGTGAGCAGTTCTTC.

This chain links TRBV19 with TRBJ2-2, with TRBD2 matching 8 bases. With V trimmed by 3 bases and J by 3 bases, 12 bases remained unmatched. Germline assignment: CDR1 LNHDA and CDR2 SQIVND (reference sequence). There are 18 residues in the CDR3. CDR3 nucleotides: TGTGCCAGTAGTATCGTGACCCTGACTAGCGTCGACACCGGGGAGCTGTTTTTT. Amino acids: CASSIVTLTSVDTGELFF.

This rearrangement joins TRBV25-1 to TRBJ1-2; D gene uncertain. CDR1 is MGHDK and CDR2 is SYGVNS in the germline V gene. The V end was cut by 3 bases, the J end by 7 bases, with 12 bases between. The CDR3 length is 13 residues. CDR3: CASSEIIGGGYTF. In nucleotides, the CDR3 is TGTGCCAGCAGTGAGATTATAGGAGGTGGCTACACCTTC.

The rearrangement uses TRBV19 and TRBJ2-5; 10 nucleotides align to TRBD1. Trimming took 5 bases from V and 2 from J; bases not matched to a gene: 2. Per the germline V gene, CDR1 is LNHDA and CDR2 is SQIVND (reference sequence). This CDR3 spans 14 amino acids. CDR3 protein: CASSQDRGQETQYF. CDR3 in DNA: TGTGCCAGTAGTCAGGACAGGGGGCAAGAGACCCAGTACTTC.

The genes are TRBV24-1 and TRBJ2-1; D is uncertain. Trimming took 1 base from V and 8 from J, leaving 8 bases between them. CDR1 is KGHDR, CDR2 SFDVKD, per germline. This CDR3 is 13 amino acids long. The CDR3 loop reads CATSDFSSHEQFF. Written as DNA, the CDR3 is TGTGCCACCAGTGATTTTAGCTCCCATGAGCAGTTCTTC.

The chain combines TRBV7-9 with TRBJ2-2; TRBD1 agrees at 7 bases. CDR1 is SEHNR and CDR2 is FQNEAQ in the germline V gene (reference sequence). The CDR3 contains 14 residues. Trimming took 1 base from V and 6 from J; bases not matched to a gene: 2. The DNA for the CDR3 is TGTGCCAGCAGCTTAGGGACAGGCCCCGGGGAGCTGTTTTTT. Translation: CASSLGTGPGELFF.

The chain combines TRBV19 with TRBJ1-5; no reliable D call. The CDR3 has 14 amino acids. Trimming stripped 7 bases from V and 2 bases from J, with 12 bases between. The germline V gene has CDR1 LNHDA and CDR2 SQIVND (reference sequence). The DNA of the CDR3 is TGTGCCAGTACACAGAGGGTGGGCAATCAGCCCCAGCATTTT. This translates into CASTQRVGNQPQHF. Complete variable domain (other parts from reference TRBV19 and TRBJ1-5): DGGITQSPKYLFRKEGQNVTLSCEQNLNHDAMYWYRQDPGQGLRLIYYSQIVNDFQKGDIAEGYSVSREKKESFPLTVTSAQKNPTAFYLCASTQRVGNQPQHFGDGTRLSIL.

This chain connects TRBV27 to TRBJ1-4, with D unclear. CDR1 is MNHEY and CDR2 is SMNVEV in the germline V gene (reference sequence). The CDR3 is made up of 15 amino acids. Between the trimmed V and J ends, which lost 4 bases and 0 bases, there was a span of 9 bases. CDR3 bases: TGTGCCAGCAGTTCTTCTACCGCAACTAATGAAAAACTGTTTTTT. It codes for CASSSSTATNEKLFF. The full variable domain, in which reference TRBV27 and TRBJ1-4 provide the parts outside the CDR3, is EAQVTQNPRYLITVTGKKLTVTCSQNMNHEYMSWYRQDPGLGLRQIYYSMNVEVTDKGDVPEGYKVSRKEKRNFPLILESPSPNQTSLYFCASSSSTATNEKLFFGSGTQLSVL.

The rearrangement uses TRBV7-7 and TRBJ2-5, with D possibly being TRBD2 (6 bases). Germline V lookup: CDR1 SSHAT, CDR2 FNYEAQ (reference sequence). This CDR3 has 20 residues. Trimming cost V 5 bases and J 5 bases, with 33 bases left between them. CDR3 nucleotides: TGTGCCAGCAGCCCCCGGGGGTCCGAGTCGGAAACTACTCCAGATGAGACCCAGTACTTC. This sequence encodes CASSPRGSESETTPDETQYF.

V usage is TRBV6-5 and J usage is TRBJ1-3; 7 bases fit TRBD1. The germline V gene encodes CDR1 MNHEY and CDR2 SVGAGI. CDR3 size: 15 residues. The trim removed 6 bases at V and 4 bases at J, leaving 9 bases unmatched. The CDR3 sequence is CASSVDRDRGNTIYF. Written as DNA, the CDR3 is TGTGCCAGCAGCGTAGACCGGGACAGAGGAAACACCATATATTTT.

The chain couples TRBV12-3 or TRBV12-4 to TRBJ1-1; D gene uncertain. V was pared by 6 bases and J by 2 bases, with 10 bases between. The CDR3 totals 13 residues. CDR3 nucleotides: TGTGCCAGCAGCTCGAACAGAAACACTGAAGCTTTCTTT. Translated, it gives CASSSNRNTEAFF.

This rearrangement joins TRBV6-2 or TRBV6-3 to TRBJ1-1, with no clear D. Trimming took off 6 bases at V and 2 bases at J, with 10 bases between the two ends. Germline V lookup: CDR1 MNHEY, CDR2 SVGEGT. The CDR3 contains 13 residues. Written as DNA, the CDR3 is TGTGCCAGCAGCTCCCTACTAAACACTGAAGCTTTCTTT. It translates to CASSSLLNTEAFF.

Only a few counts were recorded for this clone. The rearrangement links TRBV6-6 to TRBJ2-7; D remains unclear. The CDR3 runs to 13 residues. V lost 0 bases, J lost 3 bases, and 6 bases lay in between. Germline V gene data show CDR1 as MNHNY and CDR2 as SVGAGI (reference sequence). CDR3 region: CASSYSSRYEQYV. The CDR3 DNA sequence: TGTGCCAGCAGTTACTCTAGCCGCTACGAGCAGTACGTC.

This CDR3 is CASSRADSANEQFF. The CDR3 DNA reads as TGTGCCAGTAGTAGAGCGGATAGCGCCAATGAGCAGTTCTTC. This chain links TRBV19 with TRBJ2-1, with D possibly being TRBD2 (5 bases). The V gene's germline CDR1 is LNHDA and CDR2 SQIVND (reference sequence). V lost 4 bases to trimming and J lost 6 bases, with 13 bases between them. The CDR3 is 14 residues long. The full variable domain, completed using reference TRBV19 and TRBJ2-1, is DGGITQSPKYLFRKEGQNVTLSCEQNLNHDAMYWYRQDPGQGLRLIYYSQIVNDFQKGDIAEGYSVSREKKESFPLTVTSAQKNPTAFYLCASSRADSANEQFFGPGTRLTVL.

The V and J genes are TRBV5-6 and TRBJ1-5; D is uncertain. Trimming shortened V by 2 bases and J by 6 bases, and 9 bases separated the two germline ends. Germline CDR1 and CDR2: SGHDT and YYEEEE. This CDR3 has 13 residues. The CDR3, as DNA: TGTGCCAGCAGCTTAAGAGGAACTCAGCCCCAGCATTTT. Translated: CASSLRGTQPQHF.

This clone has only one observation. The V call is TRBV9, the J call TRBJ1-3, with D uncertain. Trimming took 3 bases from V and 5 from J, leaving 18 bases between them. CDR1 is SGDLS and CDR2 is YYNGEE in the germline V gene. The CDR3 sequence is 16 residues long. In nucleotides, the CDR3 is TGTGCCAGCAGCGCTGCCAGGTCGGGGAGCAGAAACACCATATATTTT. Amino acid sequence: CASSAARSGSRNTIYF.

The chain joins TRBV11-1 to TRBJ1-1; 9 bases align to TRBD1. V gave up 5 bases and J gave up 1 base; unmatched junction bases: 5. From germline, CDR1 is SGHAT and CDR2 FQDESV (reference sequence). The CDR3 sequence is 15 residues long. For the CDR3, the DNA is TGTGCCAGCAGCCTACAGGGACAGGGGAACACTGAAGCTTTCTTT. Its protein product is CASSLQGQGNTEAFF.

The chain couples TRBV5-6 to TRBJ2-2; a possible D gene is TRBD2 (5 bases). Germline V gene lookup returns CDR1 SGHDT and CDR2 YYEEEE. This CDR3 region has 15 residues. V lost 5 bases and J lost 3, with 14 bases in between. CDR3 DNA: TGTGCCAGCAGACAATCACTAGGGTACACCGGGGAGCTGTTTTTT. It specifies CASRQSLGYTGELFF.

The rearrangement uses TRBV5-8 and TRBJ1-5; 8 positions match TRBD1. This CDR3 has 19 residues. Germline CDR1 reads SGHTS; CDR2 reads YDEGEE. V gave up 4 bases and J gave up 0 bases; unmatched junction bases: 15. The CDR3 DNA reads TGTGCCAGCAGCGGGGGAAGGGACAGGCCGAAATATAGCAATCAGCCCCAGCATTTT. This sequence encodes CASSGGRDRPKYSNQPQHF. Filled out from reference TRBV5-8 and TRBJ1-5, the complete variable domain reads EAGVTQSPTHLIKTRGQQATLRCSPISGHTSVYWYQQALGLGLQFLLWYDEGEERNRGNFPPRFSGRQFPNYSSELNVNALELEDSALYLCASSGGRDRPKYSNQPQHFGDGTRLSIL.

The genes are TRBV7-2 and TRBJ2-7, with unresolved D. Per the germline V gene, CDR1 is SGHTA and CDR2 is FQGNSA. This CDR3 spans 13 amino acids. The V gene lost 2 bases and the J gene lost 3 bases, with 8 bases spanning the gap. CDR3 sequence: CASSLMSGYEQYF. CDR3 sequence (DNA): TGTGCCAGCAGCTTAATGTCCGGCTACGAGCAGTACTTC.

The chain carries TRBV4-1 and TRBJ1-6; TRBD1 is a possible D gene (6 bases). Per germline, CDR1 MGHRA and CDR2 YSYEKL. V was cut by 6 bases and J by 4 bases, with 16 bases left in between. The CDR3 is 16 amino acids. CDR3 amino acids: CASREGQLSYNSPLHF. The CDR3 nucleotides read TGCGCCAGCAGAGAGGGACAACTTTCGTATAATTCACCCCTCCACTTT.

This sequence joins TRBV13 and TRBJ2-1; 9 bases agree with TRBD1. The CDR3 has 20 residues. Trimming removed 1 base from V and 3 bases from J; junction bases left unmatched: 16. Germline V gene sequence: CDR1 PRHDT, CDR2 FYEKMQ (reference sequence). CDR3 residues: CASSLEGLSLGTGLYNEQFF. CDR3 nucleotides: TGTGCCAGCAGCTTAGAAGGGCTATCTCTCGGGACAGGGCTCTACAATGAGCAGTTCTTC.